The T cell receptor beta chain under discussion was sequenced for a study of cytotoxic CD8 clonotypes in ibrutinib-treated CLL. General study results and limits: Baseline levels were approached again at progression, after clonality had risen at ibrutinib response.

Some clones are missing from TCRdb's copy, which holds only in-frame ones; the method was immunoSEQ multiplex PCR. The table has 40,000 to 50,000 clones, roughly three fifths seen once. This clone occurred a few times. What it recognizes is unknown. The source was PBMCs, collected after 24 months of ibrutinib treatment. This sequence was found in a human donor with chronic lymphocytic leukemia.

The CDR3 bases are TGCGCCAGCAGCCAAGATCTAAACGTCGTGGGCTACACCTTC. The encoded protein is CASSQDLNVVGYTF. The rearrangement uses TRBV4-1 and TRBJ1-2; D uncertain. The CDR3 length is 14 residues. From germline, CDR1 is MGHRA and CDR2 YSYEKL. V lost 0 bases to trimming and J lost 8 bases, with 13 bases between them.